The 17 T cell receptor beta chains below all came from one sample that was sequenced in a study of PD-L1 blockade in urothelial cancer. TCRdb keeps only in-frame clones here, not all; method: immunoSEQ multiplex PCR. The sample lists 50,000 or so clones, roughly 82% occurring once. The sample was PBMCs, taken around atezolizumab (anti-PD-L1) treatment. These receptors were taken from a man in his 70s with urothelial cancer.

This rearrangement joins TRBV7-9 to TRBJ2-5; D perhaps matches TRBD1 (6 bases). This CDR3 is built from 14 residues. Germline V gives CDR1 SEHNR, CDR2 FQNEAQ (reference sequence). The germline V and J ends were trimmed by 5 bases and 5 bases, with 15 bases remaining between them. The DNA of the CDR3 is TGTGCCAGCAGCCTATCCAGTGGGGGCGAGACCCAGTACTTC. Its protein product is CASSLSSGGETQYF.

In DNA, the CDR3 is TGTGCCAGCAGCTTAGAGGGGGCGCGTTTCACCGGGGAGCTGTTTTTT. It translates to CASSLEGARFTGELFF. The gene calls are TRBV13 and TRBJ2-2; 7 bases line up with TRBD1. J gave up 4 bases and V 1 base, and 6 bases lay outside the gene matches. Germline CDR1 PRHDT, CDR2 FYEKMQ (reference sequence). The CDR3 totals 16 residues.

The chain uses TRBV18 and TRBJ1-1, with 7 bases matching TRBD1. Germline-derived CDR1 and CDR2 are KGHSH and LQKENI. The V segment lost 3 bases and the J segment 4 bases; nucleotides outside the gene matches: 11. This CDR3 region has 16 residues. Written as DNA, the CDR3 is TGTGCCAGCTCACCCTCGGGACAGACTTTTGGCACTGAAGCTTTCTTT. Amino acids: CASSPSGQTFGTEAFF.

There are a few counts of this clone. This chain joins TRBV5-4 and TRBJ2-5; D may be TRBD1 (6 bases). This CDR3 has 16 residues. Trimming shortened V by 0 bases and J by 5 bases, and 17 bases separated the two germline ends. CDR1 is SGHNT, CDR2 YYREEE, per germline (reference sequence). CDR3 nucleotides: TGTGCCAGCAGCTTGGGTCCAGGGGCTGAAGGGGAGACCCAGTACTTC. It translates to CASSLGPGAEGETQYF.

The chain is built from TRBV2 and TRBJ2-3; 7 nucleotides line up with TRBD1. CDR1 SNHLY and CDR2 FYNNEI come from the germline V gene. Losses at the gene ends were 6 bases for V and 0 bases for J; bases not matched to a gene: 3. The CDR3 runs 14 residues. CDR3 nucleotide sequence: TGTGCCAGCAGAGACAGGGCAAGCACAGATACGCAGTATTTT. It encodes CASRDRASTDTQYF.

Comments on this clone: Germline and junction disagree at one end, which may indicate a read error. The chain employs TRBV7-2 and TRBJ1-2; 8 bases agree with TRBD1. Germline CDR1 SGHTA, CDR2 FQGNSA. This CDR3 has 13 residues. The CDR3 protein is CASSLVPGTGPIF. The CDR3 DNA sequence: TGTGCCAGCAGCTTGGTACCCGGGACAGGCCCCATCTTC.

The rearrangement uses TRBV19 and TRBJ1-5; D perhaps matches TRBD1 (5 bases). V dropped 8 bases and J dropped 3 bases, with 11 bases sitting between them. Germline CDR1 is LNHDA and CDR2 is SQIVND (reference sequence). The CDR3 has 13 amino acids. CDR3 loop: CASADRLNQPQHF. The CDR3 DNA reads TGTGCCAGTGCCGACAGACTCAATCAGCCCCAGCATTTT.

This sequence joins TRBV30 and TRBJ2-7, with D possibly being TRBD2 (6 bases). This CDR3 contains 15 residues. The germline gives CDR1 GTSNPN, CDR2 SVGIG (reference sequence). V lost 0 bases and J 1 base, leaving 13 bases between the germline ends. The CDR3 protein is CAWSVGGSSSYEQYF. The CDR3 region has the DNA TGTGCCTGGAGTGTTGGGGGGAGCTCTTCCTACGAGCAGTACTTC.

This clone was seen a few times. The chain is built from TRBV28 and TRBJ1-1; D is uncertain. The germline gives CDR1 MDHEN, CDR2 SYDVKM. V lost 5 bases and J 2 bases, leaving 15 bases between the germline ends. The CDR3 sequence is 15 residues long. CDR3 coding DNA: TGTGCCAGCAGTCTCCTTCCTGTCACAAACACTGAAGCTTTCTTT. Protein: CASSLLPVTNTEAFF.

In regard to this clone: The CDR3 ends on some other residue instead of the conserved phenylalanine or tryptophan, so this is likely a read error. Because the CDR3's place on the DNA is in doubt, the DNA is left out and the CDR3 is given as listed by TCRdb. The V and J genes are TRBV5-8 and TRBJ1-5; the table's TRBD1 call for D was not verified on the DNA. From its first to its last residue, the CDR3 has 13 amino acids. Germline V gene data show CDR1 as SGHTS and CDR2 as YDEGEE. CDR3 in amino acids: CASSFLRAGQLFY.

The rearrangement uses TRBV18 and TRBJ2-7; 8 bases align to TRBD1. The CDR3 has 14 amino acids. From germline, CDR1 is KGHSH and CDR2 LQKENI. The junction had 6 bases not matched to a gene; V was cut back by 6 bases and J by 2 bases. The CDR3: CASSQGAATYEQYF. The CDR3 DNA sequence: TGTGCCAGCTCCCAGGGGGCTGCGACCTACGAGCAGTACTTC. The full variable domain, with the rest looked up from reference TRBV18 and TRBJ2-7, is NAGVMQNPRHLVRRRGQEARLRCSPMKGHSHVYWYRQLPEEGLKFMVYLQKENIIDESGMPKERFSAEFPKEGPSILRIQQVVRGDSAAYFCASSQGAATYEQYFGPGTRLTVT.

CDR3 DNA sequence: TGTGCCAGCAGTTTCCAGACTAGTGAACACGAGCAGTACTTC. As protein: CASSFQTSEHEQYF. The chain uses TRBV27 and TRBJ2-7, with D possibly matching TRBD2 (6 bases). Trimming removed 3 bases from V and 5 bases from J, with 14 bases in between. The CDR3 covers 14 residues. Per germline, CDR1 MNHEY and CDR2 SMNVEV (reference sequence).

The gene calls are TRBV18 and TRBJ1-2; 7 bases match TRBD1. Germline-derived CDR1 and CDR2 are KGHSH and LQKENI. V shed 4 bases and J 4 bases; nucleotides not matched to a gene: 3. The CDR3 runs to 13 residues. The CDR3 DNA reads TGTGCCAGCTCACAGGGGGCAGGCTATGGCTACACCTTC. Encoded protein: CASSQGAGYGYTF.

The V gene is TRBV5-4, the J gene TRBJ1-3, with TRBD1 as a possible D gene (5 bases). From germline, CDR1 is SGHNT and CDR2 YYREEE (reference sequence). The CDR3 has 16 amino acids. V gave up 1 base and J gave up 1 base, with 12 bases separating them. In DNA form, the CDR3 reads TGTGCCAGCAGCTTGCCACAGGACCCTTCTGGAAACACCATATATTTT. Amino acid sequence: CASSLPQDPSGNTIYF.

The chain carries TRBV15 and TRBJ2-1, with 14 bases lining up with TRBD2. Germline V gene data show CDR1 as LNHNV and CDR2 as YYDKDF (reference sequence). V lost 3 bases and J lost 16; bases outside the gene matches: 14. The CDR3 extends over 16 amino acids. DNA for the CDR3: TGTGCCACCAGCAGGGAGGGACTAGCGGGAGAGGGGGTGGAATTCTTC. This codes for CATSREGLAGEGVEFF.

In DNA, the CDR3 is TGCGCCAGCAGCCAAGGACTCCCAAGCTCCTACGAGCAGTACTTC. It specifies CASSQGLPSSYEQYF. The V gene is TRBV4-1, the J gene TRBJ2-7, with D hard to call. Germline CDR1 MGHRA, CDR2 YSYEKL. Deletions cut 1 base from V and 0 bases from J, with 10 bases between. The CDR3 is 15 residues long.

This chain links TRBV28 with TRBJ2-7; TRBD1 agrees at 7 bases. The CDR3 consists of 15 residues. Germline CDR1 and CDR2: MDHEN and SYDVKM. The V gene end was trimmed by 6 bases and the J gene end by 3 bases; junction bases not matched to a gene: 11. The CDR3 DNA reads TGTGCCAGCAGCACAACGGACAGGAACCACTACGAGCAGTACTTC. Translated: CASSTTDRNHYEQYF.